The clone carrying this T cell receptor (beta chain) was recorded once. Its antigen is currently unknown. Unique molecular identifiers featured in how the TCRbeta library was prepared. From the PCR reads, TCRdb called clonotypes with MiXCR, one entry per CDR3 protein. The repertoire includes 700,000 to 950,000 distinct CDR3 sequences, roughly 16% of them detected once, and around 4.5% sits in the top ten. V was clipped by 1 base and J by 7 bases, with 11 bases between them. The CDR3 is 14 amino acids. CDR1 and CDR2 from the germline V gene are SSHAT and FNYEAQ (reference sequence). This sample stems from a study of T-cell reconstitution after alpha-beta-depleted transplantation in children. Points from the study as a whole: At the one-year point after transplant, T-cell counts and TCRbeta diversity were found to come mostly from T cells that had been newly produced. Diversity of TCRbeta at day 60 was high in some patients, arising from surviving recipient T cells and thymic progenitors.

The sample consisted of PBMCs, mostly from graft donor cells, taken 360 days after TCRalphabeta/CD19-depleted stem cell transplant. This clonotype was sampled from a male patient younger than 18 who had a stem cell transplant for acute lymphoblastic leukemia, so the T cells may come from the graft donor. The gene calls are TRBV7-7 and TRBJ2-1; D is ambiguous. CDR3 nucleotides: TGTGCCAGCAGCTTAGAAGCGACCACTAATGAGCAGTTCTTC. Protein: CASSLEATTNEQFF.